Below, 13 T cell receptor gamma chains from the same sample are listed, as sequenced in a study of gamma-delta chains in newborns, infants, children. TCRdb reanalysed the reads via CATT. This table has some 800 gamma-chain clones, approximately 55% appearing once. Sequenced: blood. Source of these receptors: a child who was a newborn, infant or young child, either healthy, febrile or measles-vaccinated (not recorded which).

The rearrangement joins TRGV3 to TRGJ1 or TRGJ2. TCRdb leaves out the J gene; it was filled in here by matching the DNA to germline. Germline V gene sequence: CDR1 VTNTFY, CDR2 YDVSTARD (reference sequence). The CDR3 totals 10 residues. Trimming removed 6 bases from V and 4 bases from J; junction bases left unmatched: 0. CDR3: CATWYYKKLF. In nucleotides, the CDR3 is TGTGCCACCTGGTATTATAAGAAACTCTTT.

The chain has TRGV2 and TRGJ1 or TRGJ2. No J gene was available from TCRdb, and it was assigned here by a germline match of the DNA. The CDR3 has 12 residues. V trimming: 0 bases; J trimming: 8 bases; junction bases outside the gene matches: 4. In germline, CDR1 is EGSNGY, CDR2 YDSYNSKV. The CDR3 sequence: CATWDGDHKKLF. The CDR3 coding sequence is TGTGCCACCTGGGACGGGGATCATAAGAAACTCTTT.

V and J are TRGV9 and TRGJP. TCRdb offers no J gene call, so here the DNA was matched to germline to obtain one. Germline V CDR1 and CDR2: GITISATS, ISYDGTV (reference sequence). This CDR3 region has 12 residues. The V segment lost 5 bases and the J segment 12 bases; nucleotides outside the gene matches: 1. The CDR3 loop is CALWAGKKIKVF. In DNA, the CDR3 is TGTGCCTTGTGGGCGGGCAAAAAAATCAAGGTATTT.

As regards this clone: Its ends do not fully match the called genes, so a read error is possible. The chain carries TRGV9 and TRGJP. Since TCRdb gives no J gene, matching the DNA to germline was used here to assign it. The V gene's germline CDR1 is GITISATS and CDR2 ISYDGTV (reference sequence). The CDR3 sequence is 16 residues long. CDR3 DNA sequence: TGTGCCTTGTGGGAGGTGGAAGAGTTGGGCAAAAAAAGCAAGGTATTT. Translation gives CALWEVEELGKKSKVF.

In its sample, this clone was seen a few times. The chain couples TRGV9 to TRGJP. The J gene, missing from TCRdb, was assigned here through DNA to germline matching. V shed 0 bases, J shed 1 base, and the junction held 6 bases outside the gene matches. This CDR3 has 19 residues. Germline CDR1 reads GITISATS; CDR2 reads ISYDGTV (reference sequence). CDR3 DNA: TGTGCCTTGTGGGAGGTGCAAGGAGGGCAAGAGTTGGGCAAAAAAATCAAGGTATTT. Translation gives CALWEVQGGQELGKKIKVF.

As for this clone: Just one base apart from a much larger clone, this may be a read error. The chain links TRGV9 to TRGJP. No J gene is reported in TCRdb; it was inferred here by comparing the DNA with germline. Germline lookup yields CDR1 GITISATS and CDR2 ISYDGTV (reference sequence). With 2 bases clipped from V and 6 bases from J, the junction kept 4 bases outside the gene matches. The CDR3 covers 16 residues. DNA of the CDR3: TGTGCCTTGTGGGAGGCGCCAGAGTTGGGCAAAAAAATCAAGGTATTT. The encoded protein is CALWEAPELGKKIKVF.

In regard to this clone: One junction end does not reproduce the germline sequence, and a read error may be involved. J is TRGJP and V is TRGV9. TCRdb leaves out the J gene; it was filled in here by matching the DNA to germline. Germline-derived CDR1 and CDR2 are GITISATS and ISYDGTV (reference sequence). This CDR3 region has 17 residues. The CDR3 protein is CASWEVHRELGKKIKVF. CDR3 sequence (DNA): TGTGCCTCGTGGGAGGTGCATCGGGAGTTGGGCAAAAAAATCAAGGTATTT.

This clone appeared a few times. Other DNA sequences of this sample code for an identical CDR3. V is TRGV9 and J is TRGJP. Germline matching of the DNA provided the J gene here, since TCRdb leaves it blank. V gave up 0 bases and J gave up 4 bases; unmatched junction bases: 3. CDR1 and CDR2 from the germline V gene are GITISATS and ISYDGTV (reference sequence). This CDR3 contains 17 residues. The CDR3 protein is CALWEVHQELGKKIKVF. As DNA, the CDR3 is TGTGCCTTGTGGGAGGTGCACCAAGAGTTGGGCAAAAAAATCAAGGTATTT.

The table lists this clone with a count of one. Since a much larger clone is just one base distant, this may be a read error. The rearrangement joins TRGV9 to TRGJP. The J gene is not listed in TCRdb, so it was assigned here from a DNA match to germline. In germline, CDR1 is GITISATS, CDR2 ISYDGTV (reference sequence). CDR3 size: 15 residues. In nucleotides, the CDR3 is TGTGCCTGGTGGGAGGAAGAGTTGGGCAAAAAAATCAAGGTATTT. This encodes CAWWEEELGKKIKVF.

This clone showed up just a few times. Additional DNA sequences in this sample encode the identical CDR3. The rearrangement links TRGV9 to TRGJ1 or TRGJ2. Since TCRdb gives no J gene, matching the DNA to germline was used here to assign it. CDR1 and CDR2 from the germline V gene are GITISATS and ISYDGTV (reference sequence). This CDR3 spans 12 amino acids. V dropped 1 base and J dropped 7; count of bases not matched to a gene: 4. The CDR3 reads CALWEVPYKKLF. In DNA form, the CDR3 reads TGTGCCTTGTGGGAGGTCCCCTATAAGAAACTCTTT.

Concerning this clone: The sample has other DNA sequences that encode this CDR3 too. The V gene is TRGV9, the J gene TRGJP. In the absence of a J gene in TCRdb, the DNA was matched to germline to assign it here. The CDR3 totals 17 residues. Unmatched junction bases numbered 6, after V lost 0 bases and J lost 7 bases. Germline V gene lookup returns CDR1 GITISATS and CDR2 ISYDGTV (reference sequence). CDR3 residues: CALWEVLRELGKKIKVF. The CDR3 nucleotides are TGTGCCTTGTGGGAGGTGCTTAGGGAGTTGGGCAAAAAAATCAAGGTATTT.

The chain has TRGV9 and TRGJP. The J gene, not given by TCRdb, was assigned here from a germline match of the nucleotide sequence. Germline V CDR1 and CDR2: GITISATS, ISYDGTV (reference sequence). Losses at the gene ends were 3 bases for V and 3 bases for J; bases not matched to a gene: 2. The CDR3 has 16 residues. The CDR3 is CALWEKQELGKKIKVF. CDR3 sequence (DNA): TGTGCCTTGTGGGAGAAGCAAGAGTTGGGCAAAAAAATCAAGGTATTT.

This chain joins TRGV5 and TRGJ1 or TRGJ2. The J gene is absent in TCRdb and was assigned here via DNA matching to germline. The CDR3 consists of 11 residues. Germline CDR1 VINAFY, CDR2 YDVSNSKD. J gave up 4 bases and V 5 bases, and 2 bases lay outside the gene matches. Here the CDR3 reads CATWGYYKKLF. In DNA form, the CDR3 reads TGTGCCACCTGGGGATATTATAAGAAACTCTTT.